This T cell receptor beta chain was found in a study of T-cell reconstitution after alpha-beta-depleted transplantation in children. Unique molecular identifiers tagged the TCRbeta library. Each CDR3 protein gets one entry after TCRdb re-called the PCR reads with MiXCR. The repertoire consists of 250,000 to 300,000 distinct CDR3 sequences, with 11% occurring once and the leading ten covering 23%. This clonotype was counted at least ten times. Its cognate antigen is unknown. The CDR3 has 15 amino acids. Trimming cost V 5 bases and J 4 bases; bases outside gene matches: 7. The V gene's germline CDR1 is DFQATT and CDR2 SNEGSKA (reference sequence). Study-level results: At day 60, the high TCRbeta diversity found in some patients originated from recipient T cells and thymic progenitors that had survived.

The specimen comprised peripheral blood, sampled 180 days after TCRalphabeta/CD19-depleted stem cell transplant. The chain is built from TRBV20-1 and TRBJ2-4, with 11 bases matching TRBD2. The source of this sequence is a male patient aged 2 to 10 who had a stem cell transplant for chronic granulomatous disease, so the T cells may come from the graft donor. The CDR3 reads CSAPRLAGPKNIQYF. DNA of the CDR3: TGCAGTGCTCCCCGACTAGCGGGGCCGAAAAACATTCAGTACTTC.